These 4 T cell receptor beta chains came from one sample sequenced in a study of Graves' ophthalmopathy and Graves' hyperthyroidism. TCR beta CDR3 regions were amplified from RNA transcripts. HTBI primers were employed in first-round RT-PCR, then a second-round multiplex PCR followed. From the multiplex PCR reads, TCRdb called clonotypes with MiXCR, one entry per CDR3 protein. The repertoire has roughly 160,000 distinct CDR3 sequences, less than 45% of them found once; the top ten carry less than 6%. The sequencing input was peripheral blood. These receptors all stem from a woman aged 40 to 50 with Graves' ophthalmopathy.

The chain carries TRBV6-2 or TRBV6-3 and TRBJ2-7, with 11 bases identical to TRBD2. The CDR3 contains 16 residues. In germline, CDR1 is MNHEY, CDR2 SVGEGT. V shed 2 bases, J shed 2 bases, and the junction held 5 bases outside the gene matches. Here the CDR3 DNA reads TGTGCCAGCAGTTACCCGGGACTAGCGGACGCCTACGAGCAGTACTTC. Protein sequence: CASSYPGLADAYEQYF.

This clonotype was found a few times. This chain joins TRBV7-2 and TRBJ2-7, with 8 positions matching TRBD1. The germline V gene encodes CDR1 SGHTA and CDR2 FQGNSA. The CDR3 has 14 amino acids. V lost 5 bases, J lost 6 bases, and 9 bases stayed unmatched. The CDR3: CASSGGTGYVEQYF. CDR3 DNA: TGTGCCAGCAGCGGCGGGACAGGCTACGTCGAGCAGTACTTC.

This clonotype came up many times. As DNA, the CDR3 is TGTGCCAGCAGACGACTGGCCATCTCCTACGAGCAGTACTTC. This sequence encodes CASRRLAISYEQYF. V gene TRBV6-2 or TRBV6-3 combines with J gene TRBJ2-7; D is unclear. V gave up 6 bases and J gave up 0 bases, with 12 bases separating them. This CDR3 is built from 14 residues. CDR1 and CDR2 (germline): MNHEY, SVGEGT.

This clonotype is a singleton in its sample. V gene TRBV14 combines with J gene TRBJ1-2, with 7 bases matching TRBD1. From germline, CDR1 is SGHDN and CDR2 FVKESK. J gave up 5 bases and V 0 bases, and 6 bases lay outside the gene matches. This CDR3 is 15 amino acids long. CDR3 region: CASSQDLNRGYGYTF. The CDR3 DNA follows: TGTGCCAGCAGCCAAGATTTGAACAGGGGATATGGCTACACCTTC.